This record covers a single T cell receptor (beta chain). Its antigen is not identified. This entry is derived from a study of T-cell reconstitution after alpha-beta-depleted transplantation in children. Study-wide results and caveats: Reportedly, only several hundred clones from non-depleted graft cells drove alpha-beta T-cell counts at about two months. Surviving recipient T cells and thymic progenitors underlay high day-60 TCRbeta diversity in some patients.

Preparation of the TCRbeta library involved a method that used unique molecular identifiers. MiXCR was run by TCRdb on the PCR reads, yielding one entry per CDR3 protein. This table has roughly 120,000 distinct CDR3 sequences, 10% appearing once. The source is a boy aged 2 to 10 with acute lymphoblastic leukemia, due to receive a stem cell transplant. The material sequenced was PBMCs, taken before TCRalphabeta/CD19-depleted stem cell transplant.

In nucleotides, the CDR3 is TGTGCCAGCGGCAGCAACTATGGCTACACCTTC. Residues: CASGSNYGYTF. This chain links TRBV12-3 or TRBV12-4 with TRBJ1-2, with unresolved D. CDR3 length: 11 residues. V was cut by 8 bases and J by 2 bases, with 6 bases left in between.